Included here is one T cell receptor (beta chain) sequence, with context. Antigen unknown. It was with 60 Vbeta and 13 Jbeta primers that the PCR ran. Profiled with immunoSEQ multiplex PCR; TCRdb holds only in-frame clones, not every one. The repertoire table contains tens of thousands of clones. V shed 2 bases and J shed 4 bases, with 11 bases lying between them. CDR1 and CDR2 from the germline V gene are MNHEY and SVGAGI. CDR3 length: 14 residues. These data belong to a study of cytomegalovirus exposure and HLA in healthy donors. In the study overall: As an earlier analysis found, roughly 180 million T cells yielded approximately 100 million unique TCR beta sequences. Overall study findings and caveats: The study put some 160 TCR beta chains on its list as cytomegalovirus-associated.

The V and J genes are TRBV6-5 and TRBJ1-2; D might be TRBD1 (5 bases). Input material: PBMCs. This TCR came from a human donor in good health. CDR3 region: CASSYGGKTYGYTF. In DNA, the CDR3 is TGTGCCAGCAGTTACGGGGGGAAAACCTATGGCTACACCTTC.